These T cell receptor beta chains were read from a single sample in a study of a mutant IDH1 vaccine in newly diagnosed glioma. Sequencing used immunoSEQ multiplex PCR; TCRdb keeps in-frame clones, though not all of them. This table holds tens of thousands of clones, roughly 80% found once. These receptors are not linked to any known antigen. The sequencing here drew on PBMCs, taken from a glioma patient whose treatment included an IDH1 peptide vaccine. The receptors come from a man aged 45-60 years with glioma. The CDR3 runs from the conserved cysteine through the conserved F or W. A D gene is named only where the DNA matches it firmly. Part of the rows lack a size; the others show once, few, many or a class for expanded clones.

CSVEEGMNTEAFF TGCAGCGTTGAAGAGGGGATGAACACTGAAGCTTTCTTT TRBJ1-1 . . TRBV29-1
CASSSNGQLGPQHF TGTGCCAGCAGCTCCAACGGACAGCTTGGTCCCCAGCATTTT TRBJ1-5 . . TRBV11-2
CASRQSITDTQYF TGTGCCAGCCGGCAGTCCATCACAGATACGCAGTATTTT TRBJ2-3 . once TRBV7-2
CASSFNGEDKYF TGTGCCAGCAGCTTTAACGGGGAAGATAAGTATTTT TRBJ2-3 . . TRBV5-4
CAILEIPSYEQYF TGTGCCATACTAGAAATCCCCTCCTACGAGCAGTACTTC TRBJ2-7 . . TRBV10-3
CASSSNIMLEQYF TGTGCCAGCAGCTCCAACATTATGCTGGAGCAGTACTTC TRBJ2-7 . . TRBV14
CATSRDYGGGDTEAFF TGTGCCACCAGCAGAGATTACGGGGGCGGAGATACTGAAGCTTTCTTT TRBJ1-1 . . TRBV15
CASRILMTNEKLFF TGTGCCAGCCGTATACTGATGACTAATGAAAAACTGTTTTTT TRBJ1-4 . . TRBV6-1
CASRDYTYEQYF TGTGCCAGTAGGGACTACACCTACGAGCAGTACTTC TRBJ2-7 TRBD2 . TRBV6-6
CASTRLAEAGEQFF TGTGCCAGCACGAGGCTAGCGGAGGCGGGTGAGCAGTTCTTC TRBJ2-1 TRBD2 . TRBV6-5
CASRAAGWEKLFF TGTGCCAGCAGGGCAGCAGGTTGGGAAAAACTGTTTTTT TRBJ1-4 . . TRBV6-1